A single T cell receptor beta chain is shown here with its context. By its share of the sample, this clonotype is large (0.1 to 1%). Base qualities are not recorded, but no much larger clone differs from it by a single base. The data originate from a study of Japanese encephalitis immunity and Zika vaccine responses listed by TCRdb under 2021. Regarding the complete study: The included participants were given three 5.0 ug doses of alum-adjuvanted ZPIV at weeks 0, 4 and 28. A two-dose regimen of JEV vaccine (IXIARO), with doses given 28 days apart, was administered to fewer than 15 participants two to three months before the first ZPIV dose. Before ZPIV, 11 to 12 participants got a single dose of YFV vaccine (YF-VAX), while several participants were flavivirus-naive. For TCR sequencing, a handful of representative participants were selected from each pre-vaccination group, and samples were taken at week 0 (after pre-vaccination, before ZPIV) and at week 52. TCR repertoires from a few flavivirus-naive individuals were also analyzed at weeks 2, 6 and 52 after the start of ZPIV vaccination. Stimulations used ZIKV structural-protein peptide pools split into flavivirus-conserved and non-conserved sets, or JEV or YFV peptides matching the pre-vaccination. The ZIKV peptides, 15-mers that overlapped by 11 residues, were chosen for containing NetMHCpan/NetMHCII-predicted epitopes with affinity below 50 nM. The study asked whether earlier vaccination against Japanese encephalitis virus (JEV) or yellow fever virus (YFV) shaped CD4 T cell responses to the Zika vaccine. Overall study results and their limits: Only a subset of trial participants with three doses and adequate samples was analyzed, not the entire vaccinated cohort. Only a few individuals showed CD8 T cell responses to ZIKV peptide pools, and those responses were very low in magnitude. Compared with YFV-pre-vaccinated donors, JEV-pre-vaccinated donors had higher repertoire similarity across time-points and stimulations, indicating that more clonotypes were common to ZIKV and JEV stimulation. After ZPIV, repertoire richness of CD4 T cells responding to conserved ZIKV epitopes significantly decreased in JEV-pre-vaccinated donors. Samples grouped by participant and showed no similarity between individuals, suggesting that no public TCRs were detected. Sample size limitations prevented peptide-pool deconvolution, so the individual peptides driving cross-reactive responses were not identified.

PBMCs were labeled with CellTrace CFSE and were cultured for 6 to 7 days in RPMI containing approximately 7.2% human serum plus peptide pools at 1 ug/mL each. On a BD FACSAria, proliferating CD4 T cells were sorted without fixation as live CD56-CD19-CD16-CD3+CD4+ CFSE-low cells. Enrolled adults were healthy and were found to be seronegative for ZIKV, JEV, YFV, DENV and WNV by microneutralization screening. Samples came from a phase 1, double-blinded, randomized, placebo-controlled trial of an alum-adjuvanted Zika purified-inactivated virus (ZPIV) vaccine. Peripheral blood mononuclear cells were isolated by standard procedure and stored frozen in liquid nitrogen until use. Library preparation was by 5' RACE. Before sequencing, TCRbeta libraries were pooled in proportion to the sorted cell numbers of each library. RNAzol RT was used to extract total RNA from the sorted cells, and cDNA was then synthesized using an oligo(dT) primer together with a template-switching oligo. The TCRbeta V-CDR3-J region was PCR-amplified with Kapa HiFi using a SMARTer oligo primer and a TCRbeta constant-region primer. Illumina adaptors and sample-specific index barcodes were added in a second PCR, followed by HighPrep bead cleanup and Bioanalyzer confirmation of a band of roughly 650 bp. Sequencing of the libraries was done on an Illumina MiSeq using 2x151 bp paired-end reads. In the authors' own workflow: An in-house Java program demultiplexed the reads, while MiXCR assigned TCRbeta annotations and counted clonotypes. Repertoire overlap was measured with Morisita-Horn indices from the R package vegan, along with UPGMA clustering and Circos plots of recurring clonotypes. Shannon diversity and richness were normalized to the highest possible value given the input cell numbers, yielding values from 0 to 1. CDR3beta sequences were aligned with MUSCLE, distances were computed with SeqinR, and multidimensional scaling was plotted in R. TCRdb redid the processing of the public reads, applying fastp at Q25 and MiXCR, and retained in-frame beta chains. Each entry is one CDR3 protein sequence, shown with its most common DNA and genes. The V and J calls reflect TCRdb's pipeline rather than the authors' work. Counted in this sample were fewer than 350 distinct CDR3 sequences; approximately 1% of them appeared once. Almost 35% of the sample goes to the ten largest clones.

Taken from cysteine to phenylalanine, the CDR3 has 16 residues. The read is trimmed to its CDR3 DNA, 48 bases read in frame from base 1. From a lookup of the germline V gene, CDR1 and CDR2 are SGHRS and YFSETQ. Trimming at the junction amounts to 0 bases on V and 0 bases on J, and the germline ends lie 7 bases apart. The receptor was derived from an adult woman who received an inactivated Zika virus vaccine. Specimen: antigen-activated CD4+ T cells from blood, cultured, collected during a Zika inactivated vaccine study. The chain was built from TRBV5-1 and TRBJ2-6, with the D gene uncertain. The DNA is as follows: TGCGCCAGCAGCTTGGGCAGTATCTCTGGGGCCAACGTCCTGACTTTC. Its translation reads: CASSLGSISGANVLTF.